The 32 T cell receptor beta chains given below trace back to one sample, sequenced in a study of T cell responses to AZD1222 COVID-19 vaccine. Profiled with immunoSEQ multiplex PCR; TCRdb holds only in-frame clones, not every one. This sample has about 190,000 clones, with approximately 91% found just once. Here the sequenced sample was peripheral blood, taken on day 0 of AZD1222 vaccination. Receptor source: an adult in good health.

This rearrangement joins TRBV28 to TRBJ1-4; D not certain. V shed 7 bases and J shed 5 bases, with 5 bases lying between them. The CDR3 has 11 amino acids. Germline CDR1 is MDHEN and CDR2 is SYDVKM. The CDR3 coding sequence is TGTGCCAGCACCGAGAATGAAAAACTGTTTTTT. It yields the protein CASTENEKLFF.

J is TRBJ2-1 and V is TRBV7-9, with 7 bases matching TRBD2. The V gene end was trimmed by 5 bases and the J gene end by 0 bases; junction bases not matched to a gene: 10. The CDR3 totals 17 residues. Germline CDR1 reads SEHNR; CDR2 reads FQNEAQ (reference sequence). CDR3 coding DNA: TGTGCCAGCAGCCCCGAGGCGGGGGTGAGCTCCTACAATGAGCAGTTCTTC. Protein: CASSPEAGVSSYNEQFF. Supplemented by reference TRBV7-9 and TRBJ2-1, the full variable domain reads DTGVSQNPRHKITKRGQNVTFRCDPISEHNRLYWYRQTLGQGPEFLTYFQNEAQLEKSRLLSDRFSAERPKGSFSTLEIQRTEQGDSAMYLCASSPEAGVSSYNEQFFGPGTRLTVL.

Here the CDR3 reads CASSLEGVYQAFF. The CDR3 nucleotides read TGCGCCAGCAGCTTGGAGGGTGTTTATCAAGCTTTCTTT. This chain links TRBV5-1 with TRBJ1-1; no definite D call. Per germline, CDR1 SGHRS and CDR2 YFSETQ. CDR3 size: 13 residues. V lost 0 bases and J lost 9, with 12 bases in between. Full variable domain (remainder filled in from reference TRBV5-1 and TRBJ1-1): KAGVTQTPRYLIKTRGQQVTLSCSPISGHRSVSWYQQTPGQGLQFLFEYFSETQRNKGNFPGRFSGRQFSNSRSEMNVSTLELGDSALYLCASSLEGVYQAFFGQGTRLTVV.

This clone has only a few counts. The J gene is TRBJ1-1, the V gene TRBV6-2 or TRBV6-3; no firm D call. With 4 bases removed from V and 4 bases from J, the gap between germline ends came to 13 bases. The CDR3 contains 14 residues. Germline V gene data show CDR1 as MNHEY and CDR2 as SVGEGT. The CDR3 DNA reads TGTGCCAGCAGTTCACTCGTGGGGTTCACTGAAGCTTTCTTT. This translates into CASSSLVGFTEAFF.

The CDR3: CASSARTSGILETQYF. The CDR3, as DNA: TGTGCCAGCAGCGCACGGACTAGCGGGATTTTGGAGACCCAGTACTTC. The J gene is TRBJ2-5, the V gene TRBV3-1 (or the pseudogene TRBV3-2); 12 bases agree with TRBD2. The J segment lost 5 bases and the V segment lost 5 bases, leaving 9 bases of the junction unmatched. Germline V gene lookup returns CDR1 LGHDT and CDR2 YNNKEL (reference sequence). This CDR3 has 16 residues.

This clone has just one count. This chain joins TRBV19 and TRBJ1-2; 10 bases map to TRBD1. Trimming at V came to 5 bases and at J to 5 bases, leaving 8 bases not matched to a gene. The CDR3 is 15 residues long. Germline V gene lookup returns CDR1 LNHDA and CDR2 SQIVND (reference sequence). For the CDR3, the DNA is TGTGCCAGTAGTGACCGGGACAGGGGCCTGTATGGCTACACCTTC. It codes for CASSDRDRGLYGYTF.

This clone occurred once. CDR3 nucleotides: TGTGCCAGCAGCTTAGAGTTCCCAAGTGCTGGAAACACCATATATTTT. This codes for CASSLEFPSAGNTIYF. The genes are TRBV7-9 and TRBJ1-3; D unclear. V was trimmed by 1 base and J by 2 bases, leaving 12 bases between them. This CDR3 is 16 amino acids long. Germline CDR1 reads SEHNR; CDR2 reads FQNEAQ (reference sequence).

The V gene is TRBV2, the J gene TRBJ2-2; TRBD1 agrees at 7 bases. In germline, CDR1 is SNHLY, CDR2 FYNNEI. Trimming removed 2 bases from V and 4 bases from J; junction bases left unmatched: 1. CDR3 length equals 14 residues. CDR3 amino acids: CASSEYRGTGELFF. Written as DNA, the CDR3 is TGTGCCAGCAGTGAATACAGGGGCACCGGGGAGCTGTTTTTT.

The rearrangement links TRBV10-1 to TRBJ2-7; a weak D match, TRBD2 (6 bases). The ends were cut back, 3 bases at V and 0 bases at J, with 12 bases in the middle. Looked up from germline, CDR1 is WNHNN and CDR2 is SYGVQD (reference sequence). This CDR3 contains 15 residues. The chain's CDR3 is CASSDGGRSSYEQYF. The CDR3 bases are TGCGCCAGCAGTGACGGGGGACGGTCCTCCTACGAGCAGTACTTC.

The V gene is TRBV7-6, the J gene TRBJ1-2, with D unresolved. CDR3 size: 15 residues. With 2 bases removed from V and 8 bases from J, the gap between germline ends came to 18 bases. In germline, CDR1 is SGHVS, CDR2 FNYEAQ. The CDR3 sequence is CASSLNHGSSMGYTF. The CDR3 DNA reads as TGTGCCAGCAGCTTAAATCACGGATCTTCTATGGGCTACACCTTC.

The chain uses TRBV19 and TRBJ2-7; no firm D call. Trimming took 7 bases from V and 2 from J, leaving 12 bases between them. CDR1 and CDR2 from the germline V gene are LNHDA and SQIVND (reference sequence). This CDR3 comprises 13 residues. The CDR3 region is CASTGTGAYEQYF. The CDR3 DNA reads TGTGCCAGTACAGGAACGGGCGCCTACGAGCAGTACTTC.

The rearrangement uses TRBV19 and TRBJ2-5, with a weak D call TRBD1 (5 bases). CDR3 length equals 16 residues. In germline, CDR1 is LNHDA, CDR2 SQIVND (reference sequence). The V gene lost 1 base and the J gene lost 0 bases, with 12 bases spanning the gap. As DNA, the CDR3 is TGTGCCAGTAGTATAGGGGGCAGGGCCTACCAAGAGACCCAGTACTTC. This codes for CASSIGGRAYQETQYF.

The V call is TRBV5-5, the J call TRBJ2-7; no firm D call. The germline gives CDR1 SGHKS, CDR2 YYEKEE (reference sequence). V lost 4 bases to trimming and J lost 3 bases, with 20 bases between them. The CDR3 loop spans 16 amino acids. In DNA form, the CDR3 reads TGTGCCAGCAGCCCCTCCTTAGTTGACGTAGACTACGAGCAGTACTTC. It translates to CASSPSLVDVDYEQYF.

The chain combines TRBV6-6 with TRBJ1-1, with D perhaps matching TRBD1 (6 bases). V shed 6 bases and J shed 0 bases, with 14 bases lying between them. Germline V gives CDR1 MNHNY, CDR2 SVGAGI (reference sequence). The CDR3 sequence is 15 residues long. Written as DNA, the CDR3 is TGTGCCAGCAGGCCCGTTACAGGGATGAACACTGAAGCTTTCTTT. This translates into CASRPVTGMNTEAFF.

This rearrangement joins TRBV6-5 to TRBJ1-3; D not certain. Germline loops: CDR1 MNHEY, CDR2 SVGAGI. The CDR3 totals 15 residues. V lost 5 bases and J lost 0, with 11 bases in between. DNA of the CDR3: TGTGCCAGCAGTAGTGTTGGGAGCTCTGGAAACACCATATATTTT. Its translation: CASSSVGSSGNTIYF.

V usage is TRBV14 and J usage is TRBJ2-1, with TRBD2 as a possible D gene (5 bases). From germline, CDR1 is SGHDN and CDR2 FVKESK. V was trimmed by 2 bases and J by 5 bases, leaving 13 bases between them. CDR3 size: 15 residues. The DNA for the CDR3 is TGTGCCAGCAGCCAACCAGTGGGAGTGGACAATGAGCAGTTCTTC. Translation gives CASSQPVGVDNEQFF.

V is TRBV6-5 and J is TRBJ2-7; D may be TRBD1 (5 bases). The V and J ends lost 11 bases and 2 bases respectively, with 16 bases between them. The CDR3 consists of 13 residues. Germline V gene sequence: CDR1 MNHEY, CDR2 SVGAGI. CDR3 DNA sequence: TGTGCCGGGCATAGTCGCAGGGCCTACGAGCAGTACTTC. It yields the protein CAGHSRRAYEQYF.

The chain recombines TRBV29-1 with TRBJ2-7; TRBD1 is a possible D gene (6 bases). This CDR3 contains 14 residues. CDR1 SQVTM and CDR2 ANQGSEA come from the germline V gene. V was shortened by 7 bases and J by 0 bases, with 16 bases between the two germline ends. The DNA for the CDR3 is TGCAGCGCCCTAGGTGGGGGCACCTCCTACGAGCAGTACTTC. It translates to CSALGGGTSYEQYF.

The V and J genes are TRBV7-9 and TRBJ2-7; 8 bases are shared with TRBD1. CDR3 size: 13 residues. The J segment lost 4 bases and the V segment lost 8 bases, leaving 7 bases of the junction unmatched. CDR1 and CDR2 from the germline V gene are SEHNR and FQNEAQ (reference sequence). The CDR3 protein is CASSEQGAYEQYF. In nucleotides, the CDR3 is TGTGCCAGCTCCGAGCAGGGGGCATACGAGCAGTACTTC.

The chain links TRBV15 to TRBJ2-7, with 12 bases identical to TRBD2. The V gene's germline CDR1 is LNHNV and CDR2 YYDKDF (reference sequence). The CDR3 covers 17 residues. V lost 0 bases and J lost 3; bases outside the gene matches: 6. DNA of the CDR3: TGTGCCACCAGCAGAGATCTCGGACTAGCGGGAAGCTACGAGCAGTACTTC. This encodes CATSRDLGLAGSYEQYF.

The CDR3 loop reads CASSSPFDSGSWNEQFF. The CDR3, as DNA: TGTGCCAGCAGCTCCCCTTTCGATAGCGGGAGTTGGAATGAGCAGTTCTTC. The V call is TRBV7-9, the J call TRBJ2-1; 9 bases align to TRBD2. The CDR3 consists of 17 residues. The V gene's germline CDR1 is SEHNR and CDR2 FQNEAQ (reference sequence). Trimming removed 4 bases from V and 7 bases from J; junction bases left unmatched: 14. Based on the CDR3 plus reference TRBV7-9 and TRBJ2-1, the full variable domain is DTGVSQNPRHKITKRGQNVTFRCDPISEHNRLYWYRQTLGQGPEFLTYFQNEAQLEKSRLLSDRFSAERPKGSFSTLEIQRTEQGDSAMYLCASSSPFDSGSWNEQFFGPGTRLTVL.

The chain is built from TRBV19 and TRBJ1-6; D remains unclear. Trimming pared 6 bases from V and 5 bases from J, leaving 11 bases between. This CDR3 has 14 amino acids. Germline CDR1 is LNHDA and CDR2 is SQIVND (reference sequence). DNA for the CDR3: TGTGCCAGTAGCCCTCGGGAGAATAATTCACCCCTCCACTTT. This sequence encodes CASSPRENNSPLHF.

The gene calls are TRBV30 and TRBJ2-3; 9 bases are shared with TRBD2. After removal of 2 bases from V and 4 bases from J, the junction contained 7 bases not matched to a gene. CDR1 and CDR2 from the germline V gene are GTSNPN and SVGIG (reference sequence). The CDR3 loop spans 15 amino acids. The CDR3 nucleotides are TGTGCCTGGAGTTTCCCCCAGCGGGGGGCAGATACGCAGTATTTT. This encodes CAWSFPQRGADTQYF.

The J gene is TRBJ1-1, the V gene TRBV11-2; 8 bases align to TRBD1. Germline V gene lookup returns CDR1 SGHAT and CDR2 FQNNGV. V was pared by 3 bases and J by 5 bases, with 2 bases of the junction left unmatched. The CDR3 runs 13 residues. In DNA, the CDR3 is TGTGCCAGCAGCTTTAGACAGGGGACTGAAGCTTTCTTT. It specifies CASSFRQGTEAFF. The full variable domain, completed using reference TRBV11-2 and TRBJ1-1, is EAGVAQSPRYKIIEKRQSVAFWCNPISGHATLYWYQQILGQGPKLLIQFQNNGVVDDSQLPKDRFSAERLKGVDSTLKIQPAKLEDSAVYLCASSFRQGTEAFFGQGTRLTVV.

V and J are TRBV6-5 and TRBJ2-1; 8 bases fit TRBD1. V lost 6 bases to trimming and J lost 8 bases; unmatched junction nucleotides: 9. Germline V gives CDR1 MNHEY, CDR2 SVGAGI. The CDR3 extends over 14 amino acids. This chain's CDR3 is CASSDRGWGDEQFF. CDR3 nucleotide sequence: TGTGCCAGCAGCGACAGGGGTTGGGGGGATGAGCAGTTCTTC.

The gene calls are TRBV10-2 and TRBJ2-5; 7 bases match TRBD1. The trim removed 0 bases at V and 4 bases at J, leaving 5 bases unmatched. The CDR3 length is 15 residues. Germline lookup yields CDR1 WSHSY and CDR2 SAAADI. The CDR3 sequence is CASSESRQGGETQYF. Written as DNA, the CDR3 is TGCGCCAGCAGTGAGTCCCGACAGGGCGGAGAGACCCAGTACTTC.

This chain connects TRBV3-1 (or the pseudogene TRBV3-2) to TRBJ2-5; 9 nucleotides line up with TRBD2. With 0 bases clipped from V and 4 bases from J, the junction kept 12 bases outside the gene matches. In germline, CDR1 is LGHDT, CDR2 YNNKEL (reference sequence). There are 18 residues in the CDR3. In DNA, the CDR3 is TGTGCCAGCAGCCAAGATGATGTTGGCGGGAGGGCCCGAGAGACCCAGTACTTC. As protein: CASSQDDVGGRARETQYF.

This clone has just a few counts. The chain recombines TRBV7-3 with TRBJ1-1; TRBD1 might be the D (5 bases). Germline V gene data show CDR1 as SGHTA and CDR2 as FQGTGA. Trimming stripped 2 bases from V and 3 bases from J, with 13 bases between. The length of the CDR3 is 15 residues. As DNA, the CDR3 is TGTGCCAGCAGCTTATACGGGGGTGAGGACACTGAAGCTTTCTTT. This sequence encodes CASSLYGGEDTEAFF.

The genes are TRBV15 and TRBJ1-4; D is possibly TRBD1 (6 bases). This CDR3 has 14 residues. CDR1 is LNHNV and CDR2 is YYDKDF in the germline V gene (reference sequence). V was clipped by 3 bases and J by 6 bases, with 11 bases between them. CDR3 sequence reads: CATSRETGYEKLFF. The DNA for the CDR3 is TGTGCCACCAGCAGGGAGACAGGCTATGAAAAACTGTTTTTT. Full variable domain (rest looked up from reference TRBV15 and TRBJ1-4): DAMVIQNPRYQVTQFGKPVTLSCSQTLNHNVMYWYQQKSSQAPKLLFHYYDKDFNNEADTPDNFQSRRPNTSFCFLDIRSPGLGDTAMYLCATSRETGYEKLFFGSGTQLSVL.

This chain links TRBV15 with TRBJ1-5, with D possibly TRBD1 on 5 matching bases. Germline CDR1 and CDR2: LNHNV and YYDKDF (reference sequence). The CDR3 spans 13 residues. V shed 5 bases and J shed 6 bases, with 11 bases lying between them. The CDR3 sequence: CATSARGVQPQHF. In DNA form, the CDR3 reads TGTGCCACCAGCGCACGGGGGGTTCAGCCCCAGCATTTT.

The chain employs TRBV28 and TRBJ1-6; no definite D call. Deletions cut 5 bases from V and 7 bases from J, with 18 bases between. This CDR3 region has 16 residues. Germline lookup yields CDR1 MDHEN and CDR2 SYDVKM. CDR3 sequence (DNA): TGTGCCAGCAGTCCCCGGGCCCAAACGGGGAATTCACCCCTCCACTTT. This encodes CASSPRAQTGNSPLHF.

This chain links TRBV6-5 with TRBJ1-1; tentatively, D is TRBD1 (5 bases). Germline CDR1 is MNHEY and CDR2 is SVGAGI. Trimming shortened V by 8 bases and J by 1 base, and 11 bases separated the two germline ends. CDR3 length: 13 amino acids. In DNA form, the CDR3 reads TGTGCCAGCCTAAGTCAGGGGAACACTGAAGCTTTCTTT. Residues: CASLSQGNTEAFF.